The 2 T cell receptor beta chains in this list originate from one sample, sequenced in a study of metastatic and nonmetastatic thyroid tumors. Each patient came to thyroid surgery without any prior treatment (of any kind). TCRdb ran MiXCR on the PCR reads. The table has about 92,000 clones, about 15% seen once. Specimen: blood. These receptors were taken from a female donor with papillary thyroid cancer or a benign thyroid nodule (not recorded which). Some clones in this sample may be carry-over from other donors' samples.

This clone showed up just a few times. Given a much more abundant clone one base away, this may be a read error. This sequence joins TRBV29-1 and TRBJ2-7, with TRBD2 as a possible D gene (5 bases). Germline-derived CDR1 and CDR2 are SQVTM and ANQGSEA. The length of the CDR3 is 15 residues. The V end was cut by 2 bases, the J end by 2 bases, with 16 bases between. The CDR3 sequence is CSVESRTGATYEQYF. The CDR3 DNA reads TGCAGCGTTGAATCCCGGACTGGTGCAACCTACGAGCAGTACTTC.

V is TRBV4-2 and J is TRBJ1-1, with 8 bases identical to TRBD1. Germline CDR1 is LGHNA and CDR2 is YNFKEQ. The CDR3 extends over 15 amino acids. V was pared by 4 bases and J by 1 base, with 5 bases of the junction left unmatched. CDR3 residues: CASSLSDRANTEAFF. In DNA form, the CDR3 reads TGTGCCAGCAGCCTCTCGGACAGGGCGAACACTGAAGCTTTCTTT.